Listed below are T cell receptor beta chains from one sample, sequenced in a study of shared clonotypes between healthy human individuals. Repertoires were generated with immunoSEQ multiplex PCR, while TCRdb's copy carries only in-frame clones and drops some. The sample lists fewer than 350,000 clones, around 86% occurring once. Sequencing was carried out using memory CD8+ T cells sorted from blood. The origin of the receptors is a man aged 18 to 30 in good health. CDR3s include the opening cysteine and the closing phenylalanine or tryptophan. A D gene is named only where the DNA matches it firmly. Size tells how often a clone was seen (once, few, many) or the class of an expanded clone, and some rows leave it out.

clone size | J gene | D gene | V gene | CDR3 protein | CDR3 DNA
once | TRBJ1-2 | NA | TRBV10-2 | CASTNSPNYGYTF | TGCGCCAGCACCAACTCCCCAAACTATGGCTACACCTTC
NA | TRBJ2-1 | TRBD2 | TRBV7-9 | CASSLTSGGADEQFF | TGTGCCAGCAGCCTTACTAGCGGGGGGGCCGATGAGCAGTTCTTC
NA | TRBJ2-3 | TRBD2 | TRBV10-3 | CAISRGTTPLFVWTDTQYF | TGTGCCATCAGCCGAGGGACTACACCCTTATTCGTTTGGACAGATACGCAGTATTTT
NA | TRBJ2-1 | TRBD1 | TRBV13 | CASSHRQGPRDEQFF | TGTGCCAGCAGCCATAGACAGGGGCCTAGGGATGAGCAGTTCTTC
NA | TRBJ2-6 | TRBD1 | TRBV5-1 | CASSLEAGQGLGANVLTF | TGCGCCAGCAGCTTGGAAGCGGGACAGGGGCTCGGGGCCAACGTCCTGACTTTC
NA | TRBJ2-7 | NA | TRBV6-1 | CASSEGLSYEQYF | TGTGCCAGCAGTGAAGGCCTATCCTACGAGCAGTACTTC
NA | TRBJ2-4 | TRBD2 | TRBV6-1 | CASSEPGLAENIQYF | TGTGCCAGCAGTGAACCCGGACTAGCAGAAAACATTCAGTACTTC
NA | TRBJ1-6 | NA | TRBV9 | CASSVGDTLAPLHF | TGTGCCAGCAGCGTAGGGGACACCTTGGCGCCCCTCCACTTT
NA | TRBJ1-5 | TRBD1 | TRBV6-1 | CASSETGSNQPQHF | TGTGCCAGCAGTGAGACAGGGAGCAATCAGCCCCAGCATTTT
NA | TRBJ2-3 | NA | TRBV25-1 | CASSLWTVGTDTQYF | TGTGCCAGCAGTCTTTGGACAGTGGGCACAGATACGCAGTATTTT
NA | TRBJ2-3 | TRBD2 | TRBV11-2 | CASSSSGRAQIFTDTQYF | TGTGCCAGCAGCAGTAGCGGGAGGGCCCAAATCTTCACAGATACGCAGTATTTT
NA | TRBJ1-2 | NA | TRBV5-4 | CASSLVGGKDGYTF | TGTGCCAGCAGCTTGGTGGGGGGGAAAGATGGCTACACCTTC
NA | TRBJ1-2 | NA | TRBV19 | CASSIIPTTYGYTF | TGTGCCAGTAGTATAATTCCGACGACCTATGGCTACACCTTC
few | TRBJ2-5 | NA | TRBV10-3 | CAISDVETQYF | TGTGCCATCAGTGACGTAGAGACCCAGTACTTC
NA | TRBJ2-1 | NA | TRBV2 | CASSERFGLGGYNEQFF | TGTGCCAGCAGTGAACGTTTCGGGCTAGGTGGTTATAATGAGCAGTTCTTC
NA | TRBJ2-1 | TRBD2 | TRBV5-1 | CASSLEGLAGLNEQFF | TGCGCCAGCAGCCTGGAGGGACTAGCGGGATTAAATGAGCAGTTCTTC
NA | TRBJ2-6 | TRBD1 | TRBV5-1 | CASSRTGAFSGANVLTF | TGCGCCAGCAGCCGGACAGGGGCGTTCTCTGGGGCCAACGTCCTGACTTTC
NA | TRBJ2-7 | NA | TRBV7-6 | CASSPEGDEQYF | TGTGCCAGCAGTCCAGAGGGCGACGAGCAGTACTTC
NA | TRBJ2-5 | TRBD2 | TRBV7-4 | CASSPPSGSETQYF | TGTGCCAGCAGCCCACCTAGCGGATCGGAGACCCAGTACTTC
NA | TRBJ2-3 | NA | TRBV15 | CATSRERRVEWNTQYF | TGTGCCACCAGCAGAGAACGTCGGGTAGAGTGGAATACGCAGTATTTT
once | TRBJ1-1 | NA | TRBV10-2 | CASSDGQSNTEAFF | TGCGCCAGCAGTGACGGGCAGTCGAACACTGAAGCTTTCTTT
NA | TRBJ1-2 | NA | TRBV29-1 | CSVERGDYGYTF | TGCAGCGTTGAACGAGGGGACTATGGCTACACCTTC
once | TRBJ2-7 | NA | TRBV27 | CASSSQGYEQYF | TGTGCCAGCAGTTCTCAGGGGTACGAGCAGTACTTC
NA | TRBJ1-1 | NA | TRBV30 | CAWSDSQGTEAFF | TGTGCCTGGAGTGACTCCCAAGGGACTGAAGCTTTCTTT
NA | TRBJ2-5 | TRBD2 | TRBV6-6 | CASSLMSGGGQETQYF | TGTGCCAGCAGTTTAATGTCGGGGGGTGGCCAAGAGACCCAGTACTTC
NA | TRBJ2-2 | NA | TRBV29-1 | CSVEEIVGGELFF | TGCAGCGTTGAAGAGATCGTAGGCGGGGAGCTGTTTTTT
few | TRBJ2-7 | NA | TRBV19 | CASSNAAPYEQYF | TGTGCCAGTAGTAACGCAGCACCCTACGAGCAGTACTTC
NA | TRBJ1-4 | TRBD1 | TRBV7-9 | CASSFGTGGEKLFF | TGTGCCAGCAGCTTTGGGACAGGGGGAGAAAAACTGTTTTTT
once | TRBJ2-3 | TRBD2 | TRBV9 | CASSEPGLATDTQYF | TGTGCCAGCAGCGAACCGGGACTAGCGACAGATACGCAGTATTTT
NA | TRBJ2-1 | NA | TRBV4-3 | CASSQWTASYNEQFF | TGCGCCAGCAGCCAGTGGACAGCGTCCTACAATGAGCAGTTCTTC
NA | TRBJ2-7 | NA | TRBV27 | CASSLTRVYEQYF | TGTGCCAGCAGTTTAACCAGGGTGTACGAGCAGTACTTC
NA | TRBJ1-6 | NA | TRBV27 | CASSSQPRGLEGGNSPLHF | TGTGCCAGCAGTTCACAACCCCGGGGCCTTGAGGGCGGCAATTCACCCCTCCACTTT
NA | TRBJ2-1 | NA | TRBV13 | CASSLKGDGYNEQFF | TGTGCCAGCAGCTTAAAAGGGGACGGATACAATGAGCAGTTCTTC
NA | TRBJ1-4 | NA | TRBV4-3 | CASSQESFGWDNEKLFF | TGCGCCAGCAGCCAAGAATCTTTCGGTTGGGATAATGAAAAACTGTTTTTT
NA | TRBJ1-2 | TRBD1 | TRBV18 | CASSTGQEITGYTF | TGTGCCAGCTCAACAGGACAGGAGATTACAGGCTACACCTTC
NA | TRBJ1-2 | NA | TRBV19 | CASSRGEAPYGYTF | TGTGCCAGTAGTAGGGGTGAGGCTCCCTATGGCTACACCTTC
few | TRBJ1-1 | NA | TRBV25-1 | CASSSSRGWKTEAFF | TGTGCCAGCAGTTCCAGCAGGGGATGGAAGACTGAAGCTTTCTTT
NA | TRBJ1-1 | NA | TRBV6-4 | CASSDNPRGEAFF | TGTGCCAGCAGTGATAACCCTAGAGGGGAAGCTTTCTTT
NA | TRBJ2-5 | TRBD1 | TRBV9 | CASSVGGTGVETQYF | TGTGCCAGCAGCGTAGGCGGGACAGGGGTGGAGACCCAGTACTTC
NA | TRBJ1-2 | TRBD1 | TRBV5-6 | CASSLGQGYYGYTF | TGTGCCAGCAGCTTGGGACAGGGATACTATGGCTACACCTTC
NA | TRBJ2-7 | TRBD1 | TRBV13 | CASSFKGRGLWEQYF | TGTGCCAGCAGCTTCAAGGGCAGGGGGTTGTGGGAGCAGTACTTC
few | TRBJ2-7 | NA | TRBV6-5 | CASRGRSGGSYEQYF | TGTGCCAGCAGGGGGAGGAGTGGCGGATCCTACGAGCAGTACTTC
NA | TRBJ2-2 | NA | TRBV30 | CAWSVVNTGELFF | TGTGCCTGGAGTGTGGTGAACACCGGGGAGCTGTTTTTT
NA | TRBJ1-1 | NA | TRBV6-4 | CASSDEGPNTEAFF | TGTGCCAGCAGTGACGAGGGCCCGAACACTGAAGCTTTCTTT
NA | TRBJ2-2 | TRBD2 | TRBV10-3 | CAISEVAGEYTGELFF | TGTGCCATCAGTGAGGTAGCGGGAGAATACACCGGGGAGCTGTTTTTT
NA | TRBJ2-7 | NA | TRBV5-6 | CASSLNGVTVPQPVSEQYF | TGTGCCAGCAGCTTGAATGGGGTGACAGTACCTCAGCCAGTTTCCGAGCAGTACTTC
few | TRBJ2-3 | NA | TRBV27 | CASSASVRTDTQYF | TGTGCCAGCAGTGCTAGCGTGCGAACAGATACGCAGTATTTT
NA | TRBJ1-1 | NA | TRBV5-4 | CASSLDPGNTEAFF | TGTGCCAGCAGCTTGGATCCAGGGAACACTGAAGCTTTCTTT
NA | TRBJ2-5 | NA | TRBV5-1 | CASSFDTAGTQYF | TGCGCCAGCAGCTTTGACACAGCGGGGACCCAGTACTTC
NA | TRBJ1-1 | TRBD1 | TRBV7-9 | CASSPRTGGNTEAFF | TGTGCCAGCAGCCCTCGGACAGGTGGGAACACTGAAGCTTTCTTT
NA | TRBJ2-3 | TRBD2 | TRBV30 | CAWSRLADTDTQYF | TGTGCCTGGAGCCGACTAGCGGACACAGATACGCAGTATTTT
NA | TRBJ1-1 | NA | TRBV7-8 | CASSSMDSMNTEAFF | TGTGCCAGCAGCTCAATGGACAGCATGAACACTGAAGCTTTCTTT
NA | TRBJ2-4 | TRBD1 | TRBV4-1 | CASSQVSGTGRNIQYF | TGCGCCAGCAGCCAAGTCTCCGGGACAGGGAGGAACATTCAGTACTTC
NA | TRBJ1-4 | NA | TRBV9 | CASSVDFGEKLFF | TGTGCCAGCAGCGTAGACTTCGGGGAAAAACTGTTTTTT
NA | TRBJ1-5 | NA | TRBV5-4 | CASSLWGEGNQPQHF | TGTGCCAGCAGCTTGTGGGGGGAGGGCAATCAGCCCCAGCATTTT
NA | TRBJ2-1 | NA | TRBV11-3 | CASSNPWGEASGSGEQFF | TGTGCCAGCAGCAACCCTTGGGGTGAGGCGAGCGGTAGCGGTGAGCAGTTCTTC
once | TRBJ2-5 | NA | TRBV7-9 | CASSLAGPAGRETQYF | TGTGCCAGCAGCTTAGCGGGTCCAGCAGGGAGAGAGACCCAGTACTTC